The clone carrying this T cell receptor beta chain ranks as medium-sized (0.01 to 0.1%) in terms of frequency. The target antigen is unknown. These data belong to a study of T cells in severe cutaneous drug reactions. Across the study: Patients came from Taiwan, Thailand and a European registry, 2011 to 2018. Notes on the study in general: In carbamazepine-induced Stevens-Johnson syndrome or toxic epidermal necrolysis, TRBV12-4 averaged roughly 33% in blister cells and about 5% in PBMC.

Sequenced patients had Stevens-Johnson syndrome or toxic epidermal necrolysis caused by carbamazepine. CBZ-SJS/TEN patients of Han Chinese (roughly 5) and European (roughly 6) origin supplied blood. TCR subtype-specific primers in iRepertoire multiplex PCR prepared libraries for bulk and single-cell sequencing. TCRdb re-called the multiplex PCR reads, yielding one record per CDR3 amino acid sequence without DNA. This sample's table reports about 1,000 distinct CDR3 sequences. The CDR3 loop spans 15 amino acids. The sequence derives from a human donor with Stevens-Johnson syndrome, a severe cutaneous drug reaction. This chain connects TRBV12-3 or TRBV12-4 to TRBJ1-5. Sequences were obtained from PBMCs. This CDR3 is CASNLGRGTNQPQHF.